The 19 T cell receptor beta chains below were found in one sample sequenced in a study of Graves' ophthalmopathy and Graves' hyperthyroidism. RNA transcripts were the source from which TCR beta CDR3 regions were amplified. Second-round multiplex PCR came after a first-round RT-PCR that employed HTBI primers. MiXCR, run by TCRdb on the multiplex PCR reads, gives a single entry per CDR3 protein. The sample consists of 150,000 to 200,000 distinct CDR3 sequences, around 40% of them appearing once. The sequenced sample consisted of peripheral blood. The receptors originated from a man aged 30-40 years with Graves' ophthalmopathy.

This chain links TRBV6-1 with TRBJ1-5; TRBD1 matches 7 bases. With V trimmed by 1 base and J by 10 bases, 10 bases remained unmatched. Germline lookup yields CDR1 MNHNS and CDR2 SASEGT. The CDR3 totals 15 residues. The CDR3 coding sequence is TGTGCCAGCAGTGAAGTCGCGGCCAGGGGGGACCCCCAGCATTTT. Translated: CASSEVAARGDPQHF.

This clonotype has ten or more counts. The chain is built from TRBV12-3 or TRBV12-4 and TRBJ2-3, with D unresolved. The CDR3 covers 15 residues. Trimming removed 5 bases at V and 0 bases at J, with 12 bases between. As DNA, the CDR3 is TGTGCCAGCAGTCCGGAGTACTCTAGCACAGATACGCAGTATTTT. Amino acid sequence: CASSPEYSSTDTQYF.

This clonotype was counted once. V and J are TRBV11-1 and TRBJ2-5; the match to TRBD1 covers 8 bases. Germline lookup yields CDR1 SGHAT and CDR2 FQDESV (reference sequence). The CDR3 contains 17 residues. J lost 5 bases, V lost 4 bases, and 15 bases had no gene match. The DNA for the CDR3 is TGTGCCAGCAGCTCTCGTTTCGGACAGGGCAACGGGGAGACCCAGTACTTC. Residues: CASSSRFGQGNGETQYF.

This clonotype was counted ten times or more. The rearrangement joins TRBV6-5 to TRBJ1-1; no reliable D call. The V gene's germline CDR1 is MNHEY and CDR2 SVGAGI. The CDR3 covers 11 residues. V lost 6 bases and J 7 bases, leaving 9 bases between the germline ends. The CDR3 loop reads CASSSTHEAFF. The CDR3 region has the DNA TGTGCCAGCAGCTCTACACATGAAGCTTTCTTT.

This clonotype was detected only a few times. This chain joins TRBV28 and TRBJ1-2, with D unresolved. The CDR3 contains 14 residues. Germline V CDR1 and CDR2: MDHEN, SYDVKM. The germline V and J ends were trimmed by 2 bases and 3 bases, with 10 bases remaining between them. For the CDR3, the DNA is TGTGCCAGCAGTTTAAGGCCAGGAGACTATGGCTACACCTTC. Protein sequence: CASSLRPGDYGYTF.

V gene TRBV6-1 combines with J gene TRBJ2-5; D tentatively reads TRBD1 or TRBD2 (6 bases each). Germline V lookup: CDR1 MNHNS, CDR2 SASEGT. The CDR3 has 15 amino acids. V lost 4 bases to trimming and J lost 2 bases, with 14 bases between them. The chain's CDR3 is CASSGVGGSQETQYF. CDR3 nucleotide sequence: TGTGCCAGCAGTGGGGTGGGGGGCTCTCAAGAGACCCAGTACTTC.

There are many counts of this clonotype. The chain joins TRBV12-3 or TRBV12-4 to TRBJ1-6; D remains unclear. With 4 bases removed from V and 8 bases from J, the gap between germline ends came to 12 bases. CDR3 length equals 14 residues. CDR3 in DNA: TGTGCCAGCAGTTCCGGGGTTCGGTATTCACCCCTCCACTTT. It yields the protein CASSSGVRYSPLHF.

This clonotype is categorized as medium-sized. The rearrangement links TRBV6-2 or TRBV6-3 to TRBJ1-6; D may be TRBD1 (5 bases). Germline-derived CDR1 and CDR2 are MNHEY and SVGEGT. CDR3 length equals 16 residues. V gave up 0 bases and J gave up 10 bases, with 16 bases separating them. CDR3 nucleotide sequence: TGTGCCAGCAGTTACTCGAACGGGGACTCTGCCTCACCCCTCCACTTT. Translating it yields CASSYSNGDSASPLHF.

The rearrangement joins TRBV12-3 or TRBV12-4 to TRBJ1-1; TRBD1 matches 7 bases. The CDR3 covers 16 residues. J was trimmed by 6 bases and V by 3 bases; bases with no gene match: 13. CDR3 sequence reads: CASSFEKPGQIAEAFF. For the CDR3, the DNA is TGTGCCAGCAGTTTTGAGAAACCGGGACAGATCGCTGAAGCTTTCTTT.

This clonotype appeared many times. This chain connects TRBV19 to TRBJ2-7; 7 bases map to TRBD2. The V gene end was trimmed by 4 bases and the J gene end by 6 bases; junction bases not matched to a gene: 15. Per germline, CDR1 LNHDA and CDR2 SQIVND (reference sequence). CDR3 length equals 16 residues. The CDR3 DNA is TGTGCCAGTAGTAAGGGGCTAGCGGCACGGGGGAGCGAGCAGTACTTC. Encoded protein: CASSKGLAARGSEQYF. The full variable domain, rest sourced from reference TRBV19 and TRBJ2-7, is DGGITQSPKYLFRKEGQNVTLSCEQNLNHDAMYWYRQDPGQGLRLIYYSQIVNDFQKGDIAEGYSVSREKKESFPLTVTSAQKNPTAFYLCASSKGLAARGSEQYFGPGTRLTVT.

This clonotype showed up many times. The chain has TRBV6-5 and TRBJ1-5; the D is unclear. CDR3 length: 13 residues. Per the germline V gene, CDR1 is MNHEY and CDR2 is SVGAGI. V was cut by 5 bases and J by 0 bases, with 5 bases left in between. For the CDR3, the DNA is TGTGCCAGCAGTCGGGTTAGCAATCAGCCCCAGCATTTT. As protein: CASSRVSNQPQHF.

Many counts were recorded for this clonotype. This chain links TRBV6-5 with TRBJ1-6; 9 bases agree with TRBD1. The CDR3 is made up of 14 amino acids. Germline CDR1 MNHEY, CDR2 SVGAGI. With 0 bases clipped from V and 9 bases from J, the junction kept 0 bases outside the gene matches. CDR3 sequence (DNA): TGTGCCAGCAGTTACTCGACAGGGGGTTCACCCCTCCACTTT. This encodes CASSYSTGGSPLHF.

This clonotype was observed many times. One junction end disagrees with the germline gene, perhaps due to a read error. The V gene is TRBV7-9, the J gene TRBJ2-7; weak D call: TRBD2 (6 bases). This CDR3 is built from 13 residues. CDR1 is SEHNR and CDR2 is FQNEAQ in the germline V gene (reference sequence). The CDR3 DNA reads as TGTGCCAGCAGCTTGGTGGTGGGGTCGGGAGTCGACTTC. It is translated as CASSLVVGSGVDF.

This clonotype was seen ten or more times. The gene calls are TRBV18 and TRBJ2-2, with D unclear. From germline, CDR1 is KGHSH and CDR2 LQKENI. V was clipped by 6 bases and J by 4 bases, with 15 bases between them. The CDR3 length is 15 residues. The CDR3 coding sequence is TGTGCCAGCTCCGCAACTACCGCGAGCACCGGGGAGCTGTTTTTT. Protein sequence: CASSATTASTGELFF.

The genes are TRBV6-5 and TRBJ1-1; 7 bases align to TRBD1. Germline V gene sequence: CDR1 MNHEY, CDR2 SVGAGI. CDR3 length: 15 residues. Trimming at V came to 0 bases and at J to 1 base, leaving 2 bases not matched to a gene. The CDR3 DNA reads as TGTGCCAGCAGTTACTCTAGGACAGGGAACACTGAAGCTTTCTTT. It translates to CASSYSRTGNTEAFF.

This clonotype was counted a single time. J is TRBJ2-5 and V is TRBV7-2; no clear D. The CDR3 contains 14 residues. Trimming removed 5 bases from V and 1 base from J, with 11 bases in between. Looked up from germline, CDR1 is SGHTA and CDR2 is FQGNSA. The CDR3 loop is CASSTLERQETQYF. CDR3 DNA sequence: TGTGCCAGCAGCACCCTAGAGCGCCAAGAGACCCAGTACTTC.

This clonotype was seen ten or more times. The gene calls are TRBV30 and TRBJ2-7, with TRBD1 matching 7 bases. Germline V CDR1 and CDR2: GTSNPN, SVGIG (reference sequence). V lost 2 bases and J lost 0; bases outside the gene matches: 4. The CDR3 runs 14 residues. CDR3 region: CAWSYRGGSYEQYF. In DNA, the CDR3 is TGTGCCTGGAGTTACAGGGGCGGCTCCTACGAGCAGTACTTC.

This clonotype was detected many times. The chain combines TRBV5-1 with TRBJ2-5; D tentatively fits TRBD1 or TRBD2 (5 bases each). The CDR3 is made up of 18 amino acids. The germline V and J ends were trimmed by 4 bases and 1 base, with 23 bases remaining between them. The germline V gene encodes CDR1 SGHRS and CDR2 YFSETQ. For the CDR3, the DNA is TGCGCCAGCAGCCTTCCTGAGGGGCGATACACCTTCCAAGAGACCCAGTACTTC. It translates to CASSLPEGRYTFQETQYF.

V is TRBV12-3 or TRBV12-4 and J is TRBJ2-7; 10 bases map to TRBD1. After removal of 6 bases from V and 6 bases from J, the junction contained 8 bases not matched to a gene. The CDR3 contains 14 residues. The DNA of the CDR3 is TGTGCCAGCAGATACACGACAGGGGGCGGCGAGCAGTACTTC. Residues: CASRYTTGGGEQYF.